Following are 28 T cell receptor beta chains from one sample sequenced in a study of cytomegalovirus exposure and HLA in healthy donors. 60 Vbeta and 13 Jbeta primers were used in PCR. Assay: immunoSEQ multiplex PCR; the TCRdb copy retains only in-frame clones and omits some. In the table there are roughly 120,000 clones, roughly 82% of which are singletons. Sample: PBMCs. The source is a woman between 40 and 55 years old in good health and CMV-seropositive.

The chain is built from TRBV5-1 and TRBJ2-5; D uncertain. Germline V gives CDR1 SGHRS, CDR2 YFSETQ. V was pared by 1 base and J by 5 bases, with 12 bases between. This CDR3 has 14 residues. The CDR3 spells CASSLSRPRETQYF. DNA for the CDR3: TGCGCCAGCAGCTTGAGTCGGCCGCGGGAGACCCAGTACTTC.

This clone was found a few times. The chain combines TRBV27 with TRBJ2-1, with D possibly matching TRBD2 (5 bases). The CDR3 sequence is 12 residues long. Germline V CDR1 and CDR2: MNHEY, SMNVEV (reference sequence). V shed 6 bases and J shed 12 bases, with 15 bases lying between them. The CDR3 reads CASRTVDYVQFF. CDR3 DNA: TGTGCCAGCAGAACGGTCGACTACGTGCAGTTCTTC.

The chain carries TRBV30 and TRBJ2-7, with D possibly TRBD2 on 6 matching bases. The CDR3 runs to 11 residues. CDR1 is GTSNPN and CDR2 is SVGIG in the germline V gene (reference sequence). Between the trimmed V and J ends, which lost 4 bases and 5 bases, there was a span of 9 bases. The DNA for the CDR3 is TGTGCCTGGAATCGGGGGAACGAGCAGTACTTC. It codes for CAWNRGNEQYF. The full variable domain, rest sourced from reference TRBV30 and TRBJ2-7, is SQTIHQWPATLVQPVGSPLSLECTVEGTSNPNLYWYRQAAGRGLQLLFYSVGIGQISSEVPQNLSASRPQDRQFILSSKKLLLSDSGFYLCAWNRGNEQYFGPGTRLTVT.

The chain employs TRBV20-1 and TRBJ2-7, with D possibly matching TRBD2 (6 bases). The CDR3 runs to 11 residues. V gave up 5 bases and J gave up 4 bases, with 9 bases separating them. Germline lookup yields CDR1 DFQATT and CDR2 SNEGSKA (reference sequence). CDR3 residues: CSAGTGYEQYF. In DNA, the CDR3 is TGCAGTGCTGGGACTGGTTACGAGCAGTACTTC.

V is TRBV9 and J is TRBJ1-1; maybe TRBD1 (5 bases). CDR3 length: 14 amino acids. With 0 bases removed from V and 3 bases from J, the gap between germline ends came to 9 bases. Germline-derived CDR1 and CDR2 are SGDLS and YYNGEE. The CDR3 loop reads CASSVGQPDTEAFF. The CDR3, as DNA: TGTGCCAGCAGCGTAGGACAGCCGGACACTGAAGCTTTCTTT.

This chain connects TRBV5-1 to TRBJ2-7, with 7 nucleotides matching TRBD1. The CDR3 has 15 residues. The V and J ends lost 0 bases and 2 bases, in that order; junction bases with no gene match: 5. Germline V CDR1 and CDR2: SGHRS, YFSETQ. The CDR3 loop reads CASSLDPGQTYEQYF. The CDR3 DNA reads as TGCGCCAGCAGCTTGGATCCGGGACAGACCTACGAGCAGTACTTC.

The rearrangement uses TRBV7-9 and TRBJ2-7, with 8 nucleotides matching TRBD1. This CDR3 has 16 amino acids. Germline lookup yields CDR1 SEHNR and CDR2 FQNEAQ (reference sequence). Trimming at V came to 4 bases and at J to 3 bases, leaving 11 bases not matched to a gene. Written as DNA, the CDR3 is TGTGCCAGCAGCTCTACTAGGACAGGGTATCTCTACGAGCAGTACTTC. The encoded protein is CASSSTRTGYLYEQYF.

The chain employs TRBV7-3 and TRBJ2-2; 14 bases are a match to TRBD2. Germline values: CDR1 SGHTA, CDR2 FQGTGA. V gave up 4 bases and J gave up 5 bases; unmatched junction bases: 15. There are 20 residues in the CDR3. The CDR3 reads CASSSSRPGLAGGGTGELFF. CDR3 nucleotide sequence: TGTGCCAGCAGCTCATCCCGTCCCGGACTAGCGGGAGGTGGGACCGGGGAGCTGTTTTTT.

J is TRBJ1-1 and V is TRBV4-1; D is undetermined. This CDR3 is 15 amino acids long. V lost 3 bases, J lost 0 bases, and 11 bases lay in between. Germline loops: CDR1 MGHRA, CDR2 YSYEKL. The CDR3 is CASSHQATLNTEAFF. The CDR3 nucleotides read TGCGCCAGCAGCCATCAGGCGACGCTGAACACTGAAGCTTTCTTT.

This sequence joins TRBV19 and TRBJ2-4; 11 bases align to TRBD2. Germline-derived CDR1 and CDR2 are LNHDA and SQIVND (reference sequence). The CDR3 is 17 residues long. V lost 5 bases and J lost 0; bases outside the gene matches: 6. CDR3 protein: CASSVGLAGLAKNIQYF. CDR3 sequence (DNA): TGTGCCAGTAGTGTTGGACTAGCGGGTCTAGCCAAAAACATTCAGTACTTC.

CDR3 in amino acids: CASSRGGAETQYF. The DNA for the CDR3 is TGCGCCAGCAGCCGAGGGGGAGCGGAGACCCAGTACTTC. V gene TRBV4-1 combines with J gene TRBJ2-5, with D tentatively TRBD1 (6 bases). V was trimmed by 4 bases and J by 5 bases, leaving 11 bases between them. Germline CDR1 reads MGHRA; CDR2 reads YSYEKL. The CDR3 spans 13 residues.

The V gene is TRBV18, the J gene TRBJ1-1, with D unclear. The germline V gene has CDR1 KGHSH and CDR2 LQKENI. V lost 4 bases and J lost 7, with 7 bases in between. The length of the CDR3 is 11 residues. Written as DNA, the CDR3 is TGTGCCAGCTCACGCTCAGTTGAAGCTTTCTTT. This codes for CASSRSVEAFF.

The rearrangement links TRBV6-5 to TRBJ1-5; TRBD1 might be the D (6 bases). Germline V gene lookup returns CDR1 MNHEY and CDR2 SVGAGI. Trimming stripped 4 bases from V and 7 bases from J, with 14 bases between. The CDR3 contains 14 residues. The CDR3 DNA sequence: TGTGCCAGCAGTTCCATGACAGGTCAACAGCCCCAGCATTTT. This codes for CASSSMTGQQPQHF.

This clone was counted a few times. The J gene is TRBJ2-7, the V gene TRBV30; 8 positions match TRBD1. This CDR3 spans 13 amino acids. The V gene end was trimmed by 3 bases and the J gene end by 6 bases; junction bases not matched to a gene: 7. Germline CDR1 and CDR2: GTSNPN and SVGIG (reference sequence). The CDR3 loop reads CAWSTGRGREQYF. As DNA, the CDR3 is TGTGCCTGGAGCACGGGCAGGGGGCGCGAGCAGTACTTC.

The chain couples TRBV28 to TRBJ1-1; no clear D gene. The germline gives CDR1 MDHEN, CDR2 SYDVKM. V lost 6 bases to trimming and J lost 4 bases, with 18 bases between them. The CDR3 loop spans 15 amino acids. The DNA for the CDR3 is TGTGCCAGCAGACTCTCTGCCCGGGGTAGCACTGAAGCTTTCTTT. It yields the protein CASRLSARGSTEAFF.

The gene calls are TRBV29-1 and TRBJ1-2, with 7 bases fitting TRBD1. The CDR3 runs 10 residues. J was trimmed by 6 bases and V by 7 bases; bases with no gene match: 2. The germline gives CDR1 SQVTM, CDR2 ANQGSEA. CDR3 coding DNA: TGCAGCGCCGACAGGGATGGCTACACCTTC. It is translated as CSADRDGYTF.

V is TRBV18 and J is TRBJ2-2, with D perhaps matching TRBD1 (5 bases). Per germline, CDR1 KGHSH and CDR2 LQKENI. V was trimmed by 3 bases and J by 2 bases, leaving 10 bases between them. The length of the CDR3 is 15 residues. The CDR3 region has the DNA TGTGCCAGCTCACCGGTAACAGGAAACACCGGGGAGCTGTTTTTT. Protein sequence: CASSPVTGNTGELFF.

The gene calls are TRBV18 and TRBJ1-1; unclear D gene. Deletions cut 3 bases from V and 1 base from J, with 6 bases between. There are 13 residues in the CDR3. CDR1 is KGHSH and CDR2 is LQKENI in the germline V gene. The CDR3 DNA reads TGTGCCAGCTCACCTGGGAGGAACACTGAAGCTTTCTTT. Residues: CASSPGRNTEAFF. Drawing the rest from reference TRBV18 and TRBJ1-1, the complete variable domain is NAGVMQNPRHLVRRRGQEARLRCSPMKGHSHVYWYRQLPEEGLKFMVYLQKENIIDESGMPKERFSAEFPKEGPSILRIQQVVRGDSAAYFCASSPGRNTEAFFGQGTRLTVV.

The chain joins TRBV5-5 to TRBJ1-6; no reliable D call. This CDR3 is 14 amino acids long. Germline-derived CDR1 and CDR2 are SGHKS and YYEKEE (reference sequence). Trimming pared 4 bases from V and 10 bases from J, leaving 15 bases between. CDR3 amino acids: CASSPATRNSPLHF. Written as DNA, the CDR3 is TGTGCCAGCAGCCCAGCCACGCGGAACTCACCCCTCCACTTT.

The chain links TRBV28 to TRBJ1-4, with D maybe TRBD1 (5 bases). This CDR3 has 17 residues. Germline CDR1 MDHEN, CDR2 SYDVKM. The V and J ends lost 5 bases and 4 bases respectively, with 20 bases between them. DNA for the CDR3: TGTGCCAGCAGTAGCGTGCGGGGCCTAGCCGGTAATGAAAAACTGTTTTTT. It is translated as CASSSVRGLAGNEKLFF.

The genes are TRBV6-5 and TRBJ1-1; 7 positions agree with TRBD1. The CDR3 is made up of 14 amino acids. The junction had 9 bases not matched to a gene; V was cut back by 5 bases and J by 6 bases. Germline loops: CDR1 MNHEY, CDR2 SVGAGI. The CDR3 protein is CASSDQGERAEAFF. The CDR3 nucleotides are TGTGCCAGCAGTGATCAGGGGGAGCGTGCTGAAGCTTTCTTT.

This clone occurred a few times. The chain employs TRBV10-3 and TRBJ2-1, with a possible D match to TRBD2 (5 bases). The V gene's germline CDR1 is ENHRY and CDR2 SYGVKD. CDR3 length: 13 amino acids. V lost 6 bases, J lost 1 base, and 7 bases lay in between. The CDR3 spells CAIRDFSYNEQFF. CDR3 nucleotides: TGTGCCATCAGGGACTTTTCCTACAATGAGCAGTTCTTC.

The genes are TRBV4-2 and TRBJ2-5; 9 positions match TRBD1. The J call may not be correct, given that the DNA end is closer to TRBJ2-7. Germline-derived CDR1 and CDR2 are LGHNA and YNFKEQ. The CDR3 spans 15 residues. The CDR3 DNA reads TGTGCCAGCAGCCAAGATTGGGGACAGGGCTACGAGCAGTACTTC. As protein: CASSQDWGQGYEQYF.

The rearrangement joins TRBV7-9 to TRBJ1-1; possibly TRBD1 for D (5 bases). This CDR3 contains 16 residues. V was clipped by 3 bases and J by 0 bases, with 14 bases between them. CDR1 and CDR2 (germline): SEHNR, FQNEAQ (reference sequence). In nucleotides, the CDR3 is TGTGCCAGCAGCTTGTGGGGGGGGACGATGAACACTGAAGCTTTCTTT. Amino acid sequence: CASSLWGGTMNTEAFF.

This rearrangement joins TRBV7-9 to TRBJ1-1; D uncertain. This CDR3 is 14 amino acids long. Germline values: CDR1 SEHNR, CDR2 FQNEAQ (reference sequence). V was pared by 3 bases and J by 4 bases, with 12 bases between. CDR3 sequence: CASSFEGLGTEAFF. CDR3 coding DNA: TGTGCCAGCAGCTTCGAGGGATTAGGCACTGAAGCTTTCTTT. The full variable domain, its missing parts supplied by reference TRBV7-9 and TRBJ1-1, is DTGVSQNPRHKITKRGQNVTFRCDPISEHNRLYWYRQTLGQGPEFLTYFQNEAQLEKSRLLSDRFSAERPKGSFSTLEIQRTEQGDSAMYLCASSFEGLGTEAFFGQGTRLTVV.

This clone has just one count. V is TRBV5-5 and J is TRBJ1-1; a possible D gene is TRBD1 (6 bases). The germline V gene has CDR1 SGHKS and CDR2 YYEKEE (reference sequence). The ends were cut back, 4 bases at V and 0 bases at J, with 13 bases in the middle. This CDR3 contains 15 residues. This chain's CDR3 is CASSMNRVLNTEAFF. The CDR3 DNA reads TGTGCCAGCAGCATGAACAGGGTCTTGAACACTGAAGCTTTCTTT.

The V call is TRBV30, the J call TRBJ2-7, with 10 positions matching TRBD2. CDR3 length equals 15 residues. Germline V CDR1 and CDR2: GTSNPN, SVGIG (reference sequence). The V segment lost 0 bases and the J segment 7 bases; nucleotides outside the gene matches: 9. The chain's CDR3 is CAWSVQSGRAREQYF. CDR3 DNA: TGTGCCTGGAGTGTACAGAGCGGGAGGGCACGGGAGCAGTACTTC.

The rearrangement uses TRBV28 and TRBJ2-7, with a possible D match to TRBD2 (6 bases). CDR1 is MDHEN, CDR2 SYDVKM, per germline. V was clipped by 3 bases and J by 7 bases, with 13 bases between them. The CDR3 is made up of 13 amino acids. CDR3 region: CASSFRDSGEQYF. Written as DNA, the CDR3 is TGTGCCAGCAGTTTCCGGGACTCCGGGGAGCAGTACTTC. Drawing the rest from reference TRBV28 and TRBJ2-7, the complete variable domain is DVKVTQSSRYLVKRTGEKVFLECVQDMDHENMFWYRQDPGLGLRLIYFSYDVKMKEKGDIPEGYSVSREKKERFSLILESASTNQTSMYLCASSFRDSGEQYFGPGTRLTVT.